This is a list of T cell receptor beta chains from one sample in a study of sequential checkpoint blockade in melanoma. Sequenced by immunoSEQ multiplex PCR; TCRdb stores in-frame clones only, minus some. Of about 18,000 clones in the sample, 65% to 75% were seen once. The source was tumor tissue (inferred from file names), collected from a patient given nivolumab and ipilimumab in sequence. The receptor set was obtained from a human donor with melanoma. CDR3s include the opening cysteine and the closing phenylalanine or tryptophan. A D gene is named only where the DNA matches it firmly. Part of the rows lack a size; the others show once, few, many or a class for expanded clones.

J: TRBJ2-2; V: TRBV11-3; size: .; D: TRBD2; CDR3: CASSFKTSGTGELFF; DNA: TGTGCCAGCAGCTTTAAAACTAGCGGGACCGGGGAGCTGTTTTTT
J: TRBJ1-1; V: TRBV5-1; size: .; D: .; CDR3: CASSSSPGNTEAFF; DNA: TGCGCCAGCAGCTCCTCCCCTGGGAACACTGAAGCTTTCTTT
J: TRBJ1-3; V: TRBV22-1; size: few; D: .; CDR3: CASSLTGTSRGSGNTIYF; DNA: TGTGCCAGCAGTTTAACCGGGACATCAAGGGGGTCTGGAAACACCATATATTTT
J: TRBJ1-1; V: TRBV14; size: .; D: .; CDR3: CASSQDSFMDTEAFF; DNA: TGTGCCAGCAGCCAAGATTCGTTTATGGACACTGAAGCTTTCTTT
J: TRBJ1-2; V: TRBV19; size: .; D: .; CDR3: CASSIRQGNYGYTF; DNA: TGTGCCAGTAGTATCAGGCAGGGAAACTATGGCTACACCTTC
J: TRBJ2-7; V: TRBV30; size: .; D: .; CDR3: CAWVGTYEQYF; DNA: TGTGCCTGGGTCGGAACCTACGAGCAGTACTTC
J: TRBJ1-1; V: TRBV10-3; size: few; D: .; CDR3: CAISEPRQPGRAFF; DNA: TGTGCCATCAGTGAGCCCCGACAGCCGGGAAGAGCTTTCTTT
J: TRBJ1-3; V: TRBV28; size: .; D: .; CDR3: CASSLPQPLSGNTIYF; DNA: TGTGCCAGCAGTTTACCCCAGCCCCTCTCTGGAAACACCATATATTTT
J: TRBJ1-1; V: TRBV28; size: .; D: .; CDR3: CASSFSGDEAFF; DNA: TGTGCCAGCAGTTTTTCAGGGGACGAAGCTTTCTTT
J: TRBJ2-1; V: TRBV6-8; size: .; D: TRBD2; CDR3: CASSYSALAGPNEQFF; DNA: TGTGCCAGCAGTTACTCGGCGCTAGCGGGGCCCAATGAGCAGTTCTTC
J: TRBJ2-7; V: TRBV25-1; size: .; D: TRBD1; CDR3: CASSGHRDREFYEQYF; DNA: TGTGCCAGCAGTGGGCACCGGGACAGGGAGTTTTACGAGCAGTACTTC
J: TRBJ2-7; V: TRBV19; size: .; D: .; CDR3: CASSMGTQSYEQYF; DNA: TGTGCCAGTAGTATGGGGACACAATCCTACGAGCAGTACTTC
J: TRBJ2-5; V: TRBV5-1; size: .; D: .; CDR3: CASSLDGSGRTQYF; DNA: TGCGCCAGCAGCTTGGACGGTTCGGGAAGGACCCAGTACTTC
J: TRBJ1-2; V: TRBV6-8; size: .; D: .; CDR3: CASRKDSRLHGYTF; DNA: TGTGCCAGCAGGAAGGACAGTCGACTGCATGGCTACACCTTC
J: TRBJ1-1; V: TRBV5-1; size: .; D: TRBD1; CDR3: CASRATGGSTEAFF; DNA: TGCGCCAGCCGAGCGACAGGGGGGAGCACTGAAGCTTTCTTT
J: TRBJ1-2; V: TRBV28; size: .; D: .; CDR3: CASSPPATRGYTF; DNA: TGTGCCAGCAGTCCCCCCGCAACCAGGGGCTACACCTTC
J: TRBJ1-4; V: TRBV6-8; size: .; D: .; CDR3: CATRGTTNEKLFF; DNA: TGTGCCACCAGGGGAACCACTAATGAAAAACTGTTTTTT
J: TRBJ2-2; V: TRBV6-8; size: .; D: TRBD2; CDR3: CASTLGTTTGELFF; DNA: TGTGCCAGCACGCTCGGGACTACGACCGGGGAGCTGTTTTTT
J: TRBJ1-1; V: TRBV15; size: .; D: .; CDR3: CATSRSRGGGNTEAFF; DNA: TGTGCCACCAGCAGATCCCGAGGGGGAGGGAACACTGAAGCTTTCTTT
J: TRBJ1-1; V: TRBV18; size: .; D: .; CDR3: CASSPALGNTEAFF; DNA: TGTGCCAGCTCACCCGCCCTGGGGAACACTGAAGCTTTCTTT
J: TRBJ2-4; V: TRBV28; size: few; D: TRBD2; CDR3: CASSLTGGGNIQYF; DNA: TGTGCCAGCAGTCTAACAGGCGGGGGAAACATTCAGTACTTC
J: TRBJ1-1; V: TRBV6-8; size: .; D: TRBD1; CDR3: CASSYDRENTEAFF; DNA: TGTGCCAGCAGTTACGACAGGGAGAACACTGAAGCTTTCTTT
J: TRBJ2-1; V: TRBV27; size: .; D: .; CDR3: CASSYNRGGRQFF; DNA: TGTGCCAGCAGTTATAACCGAGGAGGAAGGCAGTTCTTC
J: TRBJ2-5; V: TRBV6-4; size: .; D: .; CDR3: CAISDGETQYF; DNA: TGTGCCATCAGTGACGGGGAGACCCAGTACTTC
J: TRBJ2-7; V: TRBV18; size: .; D: .; CDR3: CASSGSGLSYEQYF; DNA: TGTGCCAGCTCAGGAAGCGGTCTCTCCTACGAGCAGTACTTC
J: TRBJ2-2; V: TRBV11-3; size: once; D: TRBD1; CDR3: CASSLLGQGSTGELFF; DNA: TGTGCCAGCAGCTTACTGGGACAGGGGAGCACCGGGGAGCTGTTTTTT
J: TRBJ1-1; V: TRBV18; size: .; D: TRBD1; CDR3: CASSPRDREYGTEAFF; DNA: TGTGCCAGCTCACCTCGGGACAGGGAGTACGGCACTGAAGCTTTCTTT
J: TRBJ1-3; V: TRBV30; size: once; D: .; CDR3: CAWSPGTPGNTIYF; DNA: TGTGCCTGGAGTCCCGGGACACCTGGAAACACCATATATTTT
J: TRBJ1-2; V: TRBV4-1; size: once; D: .; CDR3: CASSQEGPRNYGYTF; DNA: TGCGCCAGCAGCCAAGAGGGACCAAGGAACTATGGCTACACCTTC
J: TRBJ2-2; V: TRBV4-1; size: .; D: .; CDR3: CASSLRLDTGELFF; DNA: TGCGCCAGCAGCTTGAGGTTAGACACCGGGGAGCTGTTTTTT
J: TRBJ1-1; V: TRBV14; size: .; D: .; CDR3: CASSRETEAFF; DNA: TGTGCCAGCTCACGAGAGACTGAAGCTTTCTTT
J: TRBJ2-7; V: TRBV18; size: few; D: .; CDR3: CASSPGTTSYEQYF; DNA: TGTGCCAGCTCACCAGGGACCACCTCCTACGAGCAGTACTTC
J: TRBJ2-7; V: TRBV29-1; size: .; D: TRBD1; CDR3: CSAGPTGGHEQYF; DNA: TGCAGCGCCGGACCTACAGGGGGCCACGAGCAGTACTTC
J: TRBJ2-1; V: TRBV14; size: .; D: TRBD1; CDR3: CASSQVWDRGNEQFF; DNA: TGTGCCAGCAGCCAAGTTTGGGACAGGGGTAATGAGCAGTTCTTC
J: TRBJ2-3; V: TRBV15; size: .; D: TRBD2; CDR3: CATSVSGSPTDTQYF; DNA: TGTGCCACCAGCGTTAGCGGGAGCCCCACAGATACGCAGTATTTT
J: TRBJ2-1; V: TRBV5-1; size: .; D: TRBD2; CDR3: CASSFTSGRIEQFF; DNA: TGCGCCAGCAGCTTTACTAGCGGGAGAATTGAGCAGTTCTTC
J: TRBJ1-1; V: TRBV29-1; size: .; D: .; CDR3: CSVQRGMNTEASF; DNA: TGCAGCGTGCAAAGGGGGATGAACACTGAAGCTTCCTTT
J: TRBJ2-5; V: TRBV12-5; size: .; D: .; CDR3: CASGFGGMEGETQYF; DNA: TGTGCTAGTGGTTTCGGCGGGATGGAGGGAGAGACCCAGTACTTC
J: TRBJ1-2; V: TRBV14; size: .; D: TRBD1; CDR3: CASSRLGQGSGYTF; DNA: TGTGCCAGCAGCCGCCTGGGACAGGGGAGCGGCTACACCTTC
J: TRBJ2-5; V: TRBV10-2; size: .; D: .; CDR3: CASSTGLGGEETQYF; DNA: TGCGCCAGCAGTACCGGGTTGGGGGGCGAAGAGACCCAGTACTTC
J: TRBJ1-2; V: TRBV9; size: .; D: TRBD1; CDR3: CASSAQTGIAYGYTF; DNA: TGTGCCAGCAGCGCCCAGACAGGGATAGCCTATGGCTACACCTTC
J: TRBJ2-2; V: TRBV9; size: medium-sized; D: TRBD1; CDR3: CASTTRPGTGGADTGELFF; DNA: TGTGCCAGCACCACCCGTCCAGGGACAGGGGGCGCGGACACCGGGGAGCTGTTTTTT
J: TRBJ2-1; V: TRBV6-8; size: .; D: TRBD1; CDR3: CASRKDRSQPSSYNEQFF; DNA: TGTGCCAGCAGAAAGGACAGGTCCCAGCCGAGCTCCTACAATGAGCAGTTCTTC
J: TRBJ2-7; V: TRBV10-2; size: .; D: .; CDR3: CASSTLDSTYEQYF; DNA: TGCGCCAGCAGTACCCTCGACAGCACCTACGAGCAGTACTTC
J: TRBJ1-5; V: TRBV30; size: .; D: .; CDR3: CAWAADRSYQPQHF; DNA: TGTGCCTGGGCCGCTGACAGGAGCTATCAGCCCCAGCATTTT
J: TRBJ2-1; V: TRBV18; size: few; D: TRBD1; CDR3: CASSPVPRDRGYNEQFF; DNA: TGTGCCAGCTCACCCGTGCCCCGGGACAGGGGTTACAATGAGCAGTTCTTC
J: TRBJ2-7; V: TRBV6-7; size: few; D: .; CDR3: CASSYSTRREQYF; DNA: TGTGCCAGCAGTTACTCGACCAGGAGGGAGCAGTACTTC
J: TRBJ1-1; V: TRBV18; size: .; D: .; CDR3: CASSAGLQGRNTEAFF; DNA: TGTGCCAGCTCGGCCGGACTTCAGGGGAGGAACACTGAAGCTTTCTTT
J: TRBJ2-1; V: TRBV12-5; size: .; D: TRBD1; CDR3: CASGLVQGAGPGGSYNEQFF; DNA: TGTGCTAGTGGTTTGGTACAGGGGGCGGGCCCCGGGGGGTCCTACAATGAGCAGTTCTTC
J: TRBJ2-3; V: TRBV2; size: medium-sized; D: .; CDR3: CASSGTDYSPSTDTQYF; DNA: TGTGCCAGCAGTGGTACGGACTATTCTCCGAGCACAGATACGCAGTATTTT
J: TRBJ1-6; V: TRBV6-8; size: once; D: .; CDR3: CASSYTDSNSPLHF; DNA: TGTGCCAGCAGTTACACAGATTCAAATTCACCCCTCCACTTT
J: TRBJ2-7; V: TRBV19; size: .; D: .; CDR3: CASSIGTRHGEQYF; DNA: TGTGCCAGTAGTATCGGGACACGCCATGGGGAGCAGTACTTC
J: TRBJ1-5; V: TRBV11-3; size: few; D: TRBD1; CDR3: CASSLGQGNWPQHF; DNA: TGTGCCAGCAGCTTGGGACAGGGAAACTGGCCCCAGCATTTT